This is a list of T cell receptor beta chains from one sample in a study of cytomegalovirus exposure and HLA in healthy donors. Assay used: immunoSEQ multiplex PCR; TCRdb lists only in-frame clones, some missing. The repertoire holds over 120,000 clones, with approximately 63% as singletons. What was sequenced was PBMCs. The receptors here all came from a woman aged 60 to 75 in good health and CMV-seropositive. CDR3s include the opening cysteine and the closing phenylalanine or tryptophan. D genes are given only for firm matches.

>TRBV29-1|TRBD1
CSAQGQGDTGELFF
>TRBV9|TRBD1
CASSVATGLNTEAFF
>TRBV11-2|.
CASSPPGADTQYF
>TRBV6-1|TRBD2
CASGRLAGEQYF
>TRBV23-1|TRBD1
CASSQGTGNTEAFF
>TRBV10-3|.
CAISEGGANTEAFF
>TRBV6-1|.
CASRYGRDYTGELFF
>TRBV7-6|.
CASSLEPGLNQPQHF
>TRBV28|.
CASSSPYGTQNYGYTF
>TRBV6-1|.
CASSELGGPFNDMYF
>TRBV19|.
CASSIEQGEAFF